The 15 T cell receptor beta chains in this list originate from one sample, sequenced in a study of tumor-infiltrating lymphocytes in localized non-small cell lung cancer. Sequencing used immunoSEQ multiplex PCR; TCRdb keeps in-frame clones, though not all of them. The repertoire holds around 3,000 clones, 70% seen once, with around 15% in the top ten. The sequenced sample consisted of uninvolved lung tissue not adjacent to the tumor. These receptor sequences come from a human donor with non-small cell lung cancer.

This sequence joins TRBV4-1 and TRBJ1-1; perhaps TRBD1 as D (6 bases). Germline lookup yields CDR1 MGHRA and CDR2 YSYEKL. V gave up 4 bases and J gave up 5 bases, with 20 bases separating them. There are 16 residues in the CDR3. The CDR3 coding sequence is TGCGCCAGCAGCCCTATGGGAGCGGGGGCGCGGACTGAAGCTTTCTTT. Translated, it gives CASSPMGAGARTEAFF.

The rearrangement uses TRBV11-3 and TRBJ2-1; weak D call: TRBD2 (5 bases). V was trimmed by 7 bases and J by 7 bases, leaving 17 bases between them. CDR1 is SGHNT, CDR2 YENEEA, per germline. This CDR3 region has 14 residues. In nucleotides, the CDR3 is TGTGCCAGCACGGGAACTAGTTTGGAGAATGAGCAGTTCTTC. This gives the protein CASTGTSLENEQFF.

The chain links TRBV7-2 to TRBJ2-5, with D unclear. The V gene lost 1 base and the J gene lost 5 bases, with 8 bases spanning the gap. Germline assignment: CDR1 SGHTA and CDR2 FQGNSA. The CDR3 totals 13 residues. The CDR3 nucleotides read TGTGCCAGCAGCTTAGGCGTCCGGGAGACCCAGTACTTC. The encoded protein is CASSLGVRETQYF.

The chain combines TRBV10-2 with TRBJ2-7; TRBD1 is a possible D gene (6 bases). The germline gives CDR1 WSHSY, CDR2 SAAADI. This CDR3 contains 12 residues. V gave up 3 bases and J gave up 3 bases, with 6 bases separating them. CDR3 sequence (DNA): TGCGCCAGCAGTGAAGGGGGCTACGAGCAGTACGTC. Protein: CASSEGGYEQYV.

In its sample, this clone was seen a few times. This CDR3 reads CASSFSGFSYEQYV. In DNA form, the CDR3 reads TGTGCCAGCTCATTTTCAGGGTTCTCCTACGAGCAGTACGTC. The chain is built from TRBV18 and TRBJ2-7; a possible D gene is TRBD1 (5 bases). CDR3 length equals 14 residues. Germline V CDR1 and CDR2: KGHSH, LQKENI. Between the trimmed V and J ends, which lost 5 bases and 0 bases, there was a span of 11 bases.

The chain couples TRBV19 to TRBJ1-6; D remains unclear. Trimming cost V 5 bases and J 11 bases, with 16 bases left between them. The CDR3 runs 14 residues. Germline loops: CDR1 LNHDA, CDR2 SQIVND (reference sequence). The CDR3 DNA reads as TGTGCCAGTAGTCCCCTGGGGAATGGGGCACCCCTCCACTTT. Residues: CASSPLGNGAPLHF.

This clone has only a few counts. The chain recombines TRBV9 with TRBJ1-1; 9 nucleotides line up with TRBD1. V was clipped by 3 bases and J by 4 bases; unmatched bases: 13. CDR3 length equals 17 residues. Per the germline V gene, CDR1 is SGDLS and CDR2 is YYNGEE. The CDR3 sequence is CASSGRGDRVVVTEAFF. The CDR3 coding sequence is TGTGCCAGCAGCGGCCGAGGGGACAGGGTTGTTGTCACTGAAGCTTTCTTT. The full variable domain, with the rest looked up from reference TRBV9 and TRBJ1-1, is DSGVTQTPKHLITATGQRVTLRCSPRSGDLSVYWYQQSLDQGLQFLIQYYNGEERAKGNILERFSAQQFPDLHSELNLSSLELGDSALYFCASSGRGDRVVVTEAFFGQGTRLTVV.

This clone was found a few times. The rearrangement joins TRBV18 to TRBJ1-1; the D gene is possibly TRBD1 (5 bases). Per the germline V gene, CDR1 is KGHSH and CDR2 is LQKENI. This CDR3 region has 12 residues. The V end lost 3 bases, the J end lost 8 bases, and 10 bases lay between the germline ends. The CDR3 protein is CASSPLGQEAFF. The CDR3 coding sequence is TGTGCCAGCTCACCTCTCGGACAAGAAGCTTTCTTT.

The chain is built from TRBV19 and TRBJ1-1, with D perhaps matching TRBD1 (6 bases). Trimming stripped 2 bases from V and 0 bases from J, with 10 bases between. This CDR3 is 15 amino acids long. Germline V lookup: CDR1 LNHDA, CDR2 SQIVND (reference sequence). DNA for the CDR3: TGTGCCAGTAGTATACAGGGGACCCTGAACACTGAAGCTTTCTTT. The encoded protein is CASSIQGTLNTEAFF.

This sequence joins TRBV7-9 and TRBJ2-1, with 7 nucleotides matching TRBD2. The CDR3 is 17 amino acids. CDR1 and CDR2 (germline): SEHNR, FQNEAQ (reference sequence). Losses at the gene ends were 4 bases for V and 9 bases for J; bases not matched to a gene: 18. The CDR3 nucleotides read TGTGCCAGCAGCTCACCAAAGGCGGGAGTAGTGGTGGGTGAGCAGTTCTTC. Translation gives CASSSPKAGVVVGEQFF.

In regard to this clone: One junction end disagrees with the germline gene, perhaps due to a read error. The chain recombines TRBV7-7 with TRBJ1-4, with 11 bases fitting TRBD1. The CDR3 has 16 residues. Germline-derived CDR1 and CDR2 are SSHAT and FNYEAQ (reference sequence). The CDR3 sequence: CASSRGQGGINEKLFF. In DNA, the CDR3 is TGTGCTAGCAGCCGGGGACAGGGGGGGATCAATGAAAAACTGTTTTTT.

V and J are TRBV9 and TRBJ1-3; no firm D call. This CDR3 spans 12 amino acids. From germline, CDR1 is SGDLS and CDR2 YYNGEE. V shed 3 bases and J shed 6 bases, with 7 bases lying between them. CDR3 bases: TGTGCCAGCAGCGCCCGGGAAAACACCATATATTTT. Encoded protein: CASSARENTIYF.

V and J are TRBV9 and TRBJ2-5; D uncertain. This CDR3 has 15 residues. Deletions cut 4 bases from V and 3 bases from J, with 16 bases between. Germline V gene lookup returns CDR1 SGDLS and CDR2 YYNGEE. The CDR3 is CASSPHSDRKETQYF. The CDR3 DNA follows: TGTGCCAGCAGCCCCCACTCAGACCGTAAAGAGACCCAGTACTTC.

The chain uses TRBV19 and TRBJ2-2; D is possibly TRBD2 (5 bases). CDR3 length: 15 residues. Germline CDR1 LNHDA, CDR2 SQIVND (reference sequence). V lost 4 bases to trimming and J lost 6 bases, with 15 bases between them. The CDR3 DNA is TGTGCCAGTAGTACCACCCTGTTGCGGGCCGGGGAGCTGTTTTTT. This sequence encodes CASSTTLLRAGELFF.

The J gene is TRBJ2-3, the V gene TRBV5-8; 8 nucleotides agree with TRBD2. Germline V gene data show CDR1 as SGHTS and CDR2 as YDEGEE. The CDR3 runs to 16 residues. The junction had 11 bases not matched to a gene; V was cut back by 2 bases and J by 6 bases. The DNA of the CDR3 is TGTGCCAGCAGCTTCCCTTCAAGCGGGGGCGCCGATACGCAGTATTTT. Residues: CASSFPSSGGADTQYF.